This TCR beta chain comes out of a study of blood T cell repertoires in COVID-19. About the study: Researchers got acute and convalescent COVID-19 samples from the United States, Italy and Spain. T cells, B-cell-depleted T cells, or PBMCs supplied cDNA or gDNA.

Participants were placed into cohorts based on the clinical history they reported. This CDR3 region has 16 residues. Trimming stripped 0 bases from V and 0 bases from J, with 10 bases between. CDR1 and CDR2 (germline): SGHNT, YYREEE (reference sequence). Profiling relied on immunoSEQ multiplex PCR, and the TCRdb table lists in-frame clones only, not all of them. The sample yields hundreds of thousands of clones, 85% to 90% seen once. J is TRBJ2-4 and V is TRBV5-4; D ambiguous. The sample comprised PBMCs or T cells enriched from blood (not recorded which). The receptor comes from a man between 50 and 59 years old who had been exposed to COVID-19. DNA of the CDR3: TGTGCCAGCAGCTTGGCCACTTCTCTAGCCAAAAACATTCAGTACTTC. This gives the protein CASSLATSLAKNIQYF.